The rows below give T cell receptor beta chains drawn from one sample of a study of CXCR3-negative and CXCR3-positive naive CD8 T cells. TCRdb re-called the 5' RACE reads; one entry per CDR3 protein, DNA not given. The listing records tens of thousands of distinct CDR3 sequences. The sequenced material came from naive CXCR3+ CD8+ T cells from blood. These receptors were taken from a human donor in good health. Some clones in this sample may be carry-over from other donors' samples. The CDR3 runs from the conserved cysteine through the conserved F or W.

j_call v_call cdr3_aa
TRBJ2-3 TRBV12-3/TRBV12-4 CASSFGGPTDTQYF
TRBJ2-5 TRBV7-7 CASSLAVGTQETQYF
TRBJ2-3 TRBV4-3 CASSQGGGTDTQYF
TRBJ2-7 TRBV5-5 CASSLPGTTRDEQYF
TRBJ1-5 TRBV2 CASDRESNQPQHF
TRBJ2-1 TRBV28 CASSGDSGNYNEQFF
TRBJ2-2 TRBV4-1 CASSLQSSTGELFF
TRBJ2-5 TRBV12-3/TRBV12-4 CASAPTGTSGGGETQYF
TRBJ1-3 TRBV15 CATSQGTGNTIYF
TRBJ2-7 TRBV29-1 CSAAGGGSDELYF
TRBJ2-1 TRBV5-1 CASSGTGDQFF
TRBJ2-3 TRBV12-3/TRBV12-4 CASSPREDTQYF
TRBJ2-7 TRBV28 CASSFRGTEDYEQYF
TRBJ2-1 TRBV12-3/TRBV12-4 CASSLGQGAIPNEQFF
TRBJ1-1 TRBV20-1 CSRRDQDRGRFFMAEAFF
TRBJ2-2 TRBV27 CASTWTASNTGELFF
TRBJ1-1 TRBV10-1 CASSPTRGNTEAFF
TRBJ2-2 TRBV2 CASSETDSNANTGELFF
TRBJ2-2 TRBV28 CASSREYGELFF
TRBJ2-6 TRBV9 CASSETGAGANVLTF
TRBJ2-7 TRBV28 CASSSRRDRGDEQYF
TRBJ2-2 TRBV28 CASSSTWERTAGELFF
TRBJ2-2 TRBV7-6 CASRYKREIKETTNTGELFF
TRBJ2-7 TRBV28 CASSLGLAAYEQCF
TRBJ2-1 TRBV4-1 CASSPLSGYNEQFF
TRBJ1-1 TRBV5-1 CASSSTAALRTEAFF
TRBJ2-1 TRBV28 CASSLYPTSGADDNEQFF
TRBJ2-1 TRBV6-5 CASSSTGLADSYNEQFF
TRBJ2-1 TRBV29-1 CSVPGEGNEQFF